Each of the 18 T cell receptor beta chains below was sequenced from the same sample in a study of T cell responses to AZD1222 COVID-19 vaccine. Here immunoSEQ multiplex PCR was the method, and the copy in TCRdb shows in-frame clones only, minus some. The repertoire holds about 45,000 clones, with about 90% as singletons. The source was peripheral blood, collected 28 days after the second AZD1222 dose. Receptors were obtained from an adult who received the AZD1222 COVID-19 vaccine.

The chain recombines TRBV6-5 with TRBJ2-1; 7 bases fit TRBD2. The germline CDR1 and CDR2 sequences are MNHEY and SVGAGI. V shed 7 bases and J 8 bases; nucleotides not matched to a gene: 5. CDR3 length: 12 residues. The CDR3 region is CASTRAGDEQFF. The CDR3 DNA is TGTGCCAGCACTCGTGCGGGGGATGAGCAGTTCTTC.

The CDR3 DNA sequence: TGTGCCAGCTCACCAAATCATGGGACAGGGTCTGGAAACACCATATATTTT. Amino acids: CASSPNHGTGSGNTIYF. The chain links TRBV18 to TRBJ1-3, with 9 bases matching TRBD1. V trimming: 2 bases; J trimming: 1 base; junction bases outside the gene matches: 6. The germline V gene encodes CDR1 KGHSH and CDR2 LQKENI. CDR3 length equals 17 residues.

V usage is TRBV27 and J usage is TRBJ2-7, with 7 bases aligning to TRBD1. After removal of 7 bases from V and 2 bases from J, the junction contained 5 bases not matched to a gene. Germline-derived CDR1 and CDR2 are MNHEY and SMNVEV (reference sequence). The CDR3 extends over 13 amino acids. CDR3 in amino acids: CASKRQGAYEQYF. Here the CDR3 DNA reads TGTGCCAGCAAGAGGCAGGGGGCCTACGAGCAGTACTTC.

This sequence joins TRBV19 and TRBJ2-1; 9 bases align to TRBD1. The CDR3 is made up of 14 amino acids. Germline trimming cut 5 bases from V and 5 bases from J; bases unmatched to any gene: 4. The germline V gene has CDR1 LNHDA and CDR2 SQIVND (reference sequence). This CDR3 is CASSSWTGDNEQFF. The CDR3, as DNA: TGTGCCAGTAGTTCTTGGACAGGGGACAATGAGCAGTTCTTC.

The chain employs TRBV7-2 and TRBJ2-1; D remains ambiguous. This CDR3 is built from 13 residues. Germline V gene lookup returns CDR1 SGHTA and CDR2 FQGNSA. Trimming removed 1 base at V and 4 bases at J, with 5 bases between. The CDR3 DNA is TGTGCCAGCAGCTTAGTGGGTTACAATGAGCAGTTCTTC. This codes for CASSLVGYNEQFF.

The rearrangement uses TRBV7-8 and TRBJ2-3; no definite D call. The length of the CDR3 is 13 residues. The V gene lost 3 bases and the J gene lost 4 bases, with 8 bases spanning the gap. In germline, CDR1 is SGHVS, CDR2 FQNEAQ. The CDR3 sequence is CASSFDLADTQYF. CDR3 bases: TGTGCCAGCAGCTTCGACCTGGCAGATACGCAGTATTTT.

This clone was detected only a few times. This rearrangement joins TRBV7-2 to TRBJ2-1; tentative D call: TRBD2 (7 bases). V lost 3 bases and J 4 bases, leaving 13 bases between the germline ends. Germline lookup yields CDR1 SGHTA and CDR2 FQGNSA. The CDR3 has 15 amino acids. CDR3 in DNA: TGTGCCAGCAGCTTCTCCGCGGGGGCTTACAATGAGCAGTTCTTC. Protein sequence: CASSFSAGAYNEQFF.

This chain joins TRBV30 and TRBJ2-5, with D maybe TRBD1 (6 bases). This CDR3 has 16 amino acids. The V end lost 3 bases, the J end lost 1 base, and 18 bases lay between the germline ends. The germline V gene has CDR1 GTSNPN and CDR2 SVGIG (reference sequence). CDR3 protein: CAWRAWWQGTQETQYF. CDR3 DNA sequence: TGTGCCTGGAGAGCATGGTGGCAGGGGACCCAAGAGACCCAGTACTTC.

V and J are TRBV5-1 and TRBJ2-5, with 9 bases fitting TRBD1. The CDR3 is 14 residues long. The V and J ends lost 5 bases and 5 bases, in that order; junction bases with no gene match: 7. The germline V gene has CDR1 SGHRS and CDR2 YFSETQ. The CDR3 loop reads CASSSQGASETQYF. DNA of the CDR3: TGCGCCAGCAGTTCACAGGGGGCCAGCGAGACCCAGTACTTC.

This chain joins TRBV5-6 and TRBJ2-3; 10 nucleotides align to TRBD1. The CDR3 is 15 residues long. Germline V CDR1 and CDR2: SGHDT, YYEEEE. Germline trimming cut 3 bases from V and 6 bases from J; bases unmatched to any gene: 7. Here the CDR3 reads CASSSRDRGGDTQYF. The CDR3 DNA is TGTGCCAGCAGCTCCCGGGACAGGGGTGGGGATACGCAGTATTTT.

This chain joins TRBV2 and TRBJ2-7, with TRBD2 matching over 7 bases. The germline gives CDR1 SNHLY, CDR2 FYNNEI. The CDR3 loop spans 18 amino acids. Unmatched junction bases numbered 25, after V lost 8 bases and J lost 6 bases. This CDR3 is CASGITDPGLRFSSEQYF. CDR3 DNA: TGTGCCAGCGGAATTACGGATCCGGGACTACGATTTTCGTCCGAGCAGTACTTC.

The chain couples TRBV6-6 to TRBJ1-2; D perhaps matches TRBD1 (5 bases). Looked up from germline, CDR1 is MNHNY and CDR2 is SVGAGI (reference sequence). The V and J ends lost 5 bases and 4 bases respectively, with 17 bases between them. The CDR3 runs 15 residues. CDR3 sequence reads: CASSQRGTPGYGYTF. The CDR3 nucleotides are TGTGCCAGCAGTCAGAGAGGGACCCCTGGCTATGGCTACACCTTC.

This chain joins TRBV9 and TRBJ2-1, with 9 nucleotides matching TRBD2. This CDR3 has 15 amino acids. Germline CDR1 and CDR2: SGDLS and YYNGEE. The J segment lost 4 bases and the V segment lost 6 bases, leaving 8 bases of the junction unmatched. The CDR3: CASTAGGRLYNEQFF. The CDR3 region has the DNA TGTGCCAGCACCGCGGGGGGGCGCCTTTACAATGAGCAGTTCTTC.

The chain's CDR3 is CASSLFRQGQETQYF. CDR3 DNA sequence: TGTGCCAGCAGTTTATTCCGACAGGGCCAAGAGACCCAGTACTTC. The chain couples TRBV28 to TRBJ2-5, with 7 bases that match TRBD1. Germline-derived CDR1 and CDR2 are MDHEN and SYDVKM. J lost 1 base, V lost 1 base, and 3 bases had no gene match. The CDR3 covers 15 residues. The entire variable domain, with the rest obtained from reference TRBV28 and TRBJ2-5, is as follows: DVKVTQSSRYLVKRTGEKVFLECVQDMDHENMFWYRQDPGLGLRLIYFSYDVKMKEKGDIPEGYSVSREKKERFSLILESASTNQTSMYLCASSLFRQGQETQYFGPGTRLLVL.

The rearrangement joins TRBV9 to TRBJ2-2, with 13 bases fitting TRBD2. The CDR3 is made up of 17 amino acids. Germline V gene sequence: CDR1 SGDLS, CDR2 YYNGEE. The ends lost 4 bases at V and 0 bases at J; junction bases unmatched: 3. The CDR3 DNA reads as TGTGCCAGCAGCATGACTAGCGGGAGGTCGAACACCGGGGAGCTGTTTTTT. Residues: CASSMTSGRSNTGELFF.

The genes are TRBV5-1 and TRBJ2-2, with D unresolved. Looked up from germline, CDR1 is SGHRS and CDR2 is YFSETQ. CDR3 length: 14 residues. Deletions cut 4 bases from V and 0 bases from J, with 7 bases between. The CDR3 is CASSARANTGELFF. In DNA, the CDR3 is TGCGCCAGCAGCGCCCGGGCGAACACCGGGGAGCTGTTTTTT.

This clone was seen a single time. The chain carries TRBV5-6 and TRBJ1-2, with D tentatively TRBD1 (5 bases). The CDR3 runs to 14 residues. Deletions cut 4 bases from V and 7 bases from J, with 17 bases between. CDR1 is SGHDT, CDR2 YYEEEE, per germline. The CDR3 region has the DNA TGTGCCAGCAGCCCCATCTCGGGACGCGTTGGCTACACCTTC. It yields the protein CASSPISGRVGYTF.

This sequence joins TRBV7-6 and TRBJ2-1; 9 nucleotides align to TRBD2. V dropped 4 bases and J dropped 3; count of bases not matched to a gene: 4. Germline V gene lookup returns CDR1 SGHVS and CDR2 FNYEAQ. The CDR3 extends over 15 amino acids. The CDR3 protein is CASSSGTSLYNEQFF. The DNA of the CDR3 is TGTGCCAGCAGCTCCGGGACTAGCCTCTACAATGAGCAGTTCTTC. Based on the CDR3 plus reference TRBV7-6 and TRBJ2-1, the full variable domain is GAGVSQSPRYKVTKRGQDVALRCDPISGHVSLYWYRQALGQGPEFLTYFNYEAQQDKSGLPNDRFSAERPEGSISTLTIQRTEQRDSAMYRCASSSGTSLYNEQFFGPGTRLTVL.